Sequencing of this TCR beta chain was carried out in a study of blood T cell repertoires in COVID-19. Across the study: Collection of acute and convalescent COVID-19 samples took place in the United States, Italy and Spain.

This CDR3 has 13 residues. Germline V gives CDR1 MDHEN, CDR2 SYDVKM. V lost 7 bases, J lost 8 bases, and 7 bases stayed unmatched. Measured with immunoSEQ multiplex PCR; TCRdb has only the in-frame clones, and not every one. This table holds more than 95,000 clones, 89% found once. Sequenced sample: peripheral blood. The chain has TRBV28 and TRBJ1-5, with TRBD1 matching 8 bases. The receptor comes from a woman aged 55-70 years with acute or convalescent COVID-19. The CDR3 sequence is CASTGGTGKPQHF. The CDR3 DNA sequence: TGTGCCAGCACGGGTGGGACAGGAAAGCCCCAGCATTTT.